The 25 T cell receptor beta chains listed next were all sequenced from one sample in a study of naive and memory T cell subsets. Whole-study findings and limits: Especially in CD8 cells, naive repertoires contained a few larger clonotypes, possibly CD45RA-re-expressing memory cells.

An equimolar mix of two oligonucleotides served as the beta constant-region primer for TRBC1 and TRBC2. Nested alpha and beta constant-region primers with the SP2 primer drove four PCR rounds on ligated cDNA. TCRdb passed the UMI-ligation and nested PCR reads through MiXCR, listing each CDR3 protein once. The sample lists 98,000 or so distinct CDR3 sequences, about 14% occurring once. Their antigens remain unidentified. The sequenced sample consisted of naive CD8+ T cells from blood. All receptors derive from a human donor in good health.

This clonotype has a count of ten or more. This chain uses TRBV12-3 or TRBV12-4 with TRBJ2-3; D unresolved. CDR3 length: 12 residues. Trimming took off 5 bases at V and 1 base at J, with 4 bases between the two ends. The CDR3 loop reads CASSGGTDTQYF. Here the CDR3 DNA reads TGTGCCAGCAGTGGGGGCACAGATACGCAGTATTTT.

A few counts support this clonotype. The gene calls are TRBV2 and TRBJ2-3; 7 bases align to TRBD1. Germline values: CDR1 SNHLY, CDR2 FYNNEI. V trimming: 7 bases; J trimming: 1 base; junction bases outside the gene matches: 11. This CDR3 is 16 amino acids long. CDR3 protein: CASTNPQGVGTDTQYF. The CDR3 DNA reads TGTGCCAGCACCAACCCCCAGGGGGTTGGCACAGATACGCAGTATTTT.

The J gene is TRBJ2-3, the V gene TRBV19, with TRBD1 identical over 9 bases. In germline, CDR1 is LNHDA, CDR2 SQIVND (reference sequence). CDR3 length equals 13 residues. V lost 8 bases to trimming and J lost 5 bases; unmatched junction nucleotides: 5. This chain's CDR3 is CASQTGGGDTQYF. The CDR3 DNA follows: TGTGCCAGTCAGACAGGGGGAGGAGATACGCAGTATTTT.

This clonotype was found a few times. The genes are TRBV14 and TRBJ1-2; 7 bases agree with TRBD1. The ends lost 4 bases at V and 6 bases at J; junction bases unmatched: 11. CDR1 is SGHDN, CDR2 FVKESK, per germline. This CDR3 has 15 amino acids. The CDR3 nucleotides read TGTGCCAGCAGCCTCCTCGACAGGGAAGGAAATGGCTACACCTTC. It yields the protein CASSLLDREGNGYTF.

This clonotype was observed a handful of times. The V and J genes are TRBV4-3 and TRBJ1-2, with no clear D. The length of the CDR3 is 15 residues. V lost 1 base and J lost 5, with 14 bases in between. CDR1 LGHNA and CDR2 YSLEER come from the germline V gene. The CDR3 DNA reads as TGCGCCAGCAGCCAAGTAGGATCGAACACTTATGGCTACACCTTC. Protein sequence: CASSQVGSNTYGYTF.

The CDR3 DNA sequence: TGTGCCAGCAGCCCAGAGGCACAGGGCCCCTACGAGCAGTACTTC. Protein sequence: CASSPEAQGPYEQYF. This chain connects TRBV3-1 to TRBJ2-7, with D perhaps TRBD1 (6 bases). Germline V gene sequence: CDR1 LGHDT, CDR2 YNNKEL (reference sequence). The V end was cut by 4 bases, the J end by 2 bases, with 15 bases between. This CDR3 spans 15 amino acids.

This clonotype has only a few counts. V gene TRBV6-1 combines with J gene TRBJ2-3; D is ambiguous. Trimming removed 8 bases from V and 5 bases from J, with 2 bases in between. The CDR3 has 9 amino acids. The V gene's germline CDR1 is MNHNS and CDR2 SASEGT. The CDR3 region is CASEDTQYF. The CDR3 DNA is TGTGCCAGCGAAGATACGCAGTATTTT.

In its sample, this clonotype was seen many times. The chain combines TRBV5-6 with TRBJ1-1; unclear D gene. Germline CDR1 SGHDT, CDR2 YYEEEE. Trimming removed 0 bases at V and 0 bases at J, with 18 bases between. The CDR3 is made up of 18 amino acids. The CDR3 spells CASSLDPPSRTMNTEAFF. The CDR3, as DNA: TGTGCCAGCAGCTTGGATCCCCCAAGCCGGACCATGAACACTGAAGCTTTCTTT. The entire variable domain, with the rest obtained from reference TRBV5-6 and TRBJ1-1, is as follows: DAGVTQSPTHLIKTRGQQVTLRCSPKSGHDTVSWYQQALGQGPQFIFQYYEEEERQRGNFPDRFSGHQFPNYSSELNVNALLLGDSALYLCASSLDPPSRTMNTEAFFGQGTRLTVV.

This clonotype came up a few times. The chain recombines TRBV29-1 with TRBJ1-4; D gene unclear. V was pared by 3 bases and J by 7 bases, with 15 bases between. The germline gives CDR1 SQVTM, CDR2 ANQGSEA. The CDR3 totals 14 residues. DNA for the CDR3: TGCAGCGTTGATTACGACACAGCGCGTGAAAAACTGTTTTTT. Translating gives CSVDYDTAREKLFF.

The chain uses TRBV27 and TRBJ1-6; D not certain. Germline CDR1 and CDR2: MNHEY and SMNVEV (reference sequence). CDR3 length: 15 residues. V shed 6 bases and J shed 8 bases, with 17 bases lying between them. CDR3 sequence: CASSQTASTYSPLHF. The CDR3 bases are TGTGCCAGCAGCCAAACCGCGTCAACCTATTCACCCCTCCACTTT.

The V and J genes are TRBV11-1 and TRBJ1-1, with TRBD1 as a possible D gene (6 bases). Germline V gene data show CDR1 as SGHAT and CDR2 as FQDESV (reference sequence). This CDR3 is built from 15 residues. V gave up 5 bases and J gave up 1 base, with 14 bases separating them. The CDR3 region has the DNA TGTGCCAGCAGCCAGGGGCAGGGAAAGAACACTGAAGCTTTCTTT. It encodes CASSQGQGKNTEAFF.

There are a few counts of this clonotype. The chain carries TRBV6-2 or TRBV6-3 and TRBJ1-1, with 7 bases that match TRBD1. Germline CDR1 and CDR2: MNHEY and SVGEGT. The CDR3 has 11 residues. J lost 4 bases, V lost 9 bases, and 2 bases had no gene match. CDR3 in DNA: TGTGCCAGTACAGGGGTCACTGAAGCTTTCTTT. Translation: CASTGVTEAFF.

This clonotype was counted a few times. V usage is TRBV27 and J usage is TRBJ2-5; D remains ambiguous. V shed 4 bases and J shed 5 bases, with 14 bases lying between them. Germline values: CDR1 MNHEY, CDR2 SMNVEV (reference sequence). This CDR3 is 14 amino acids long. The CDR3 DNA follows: TGTGCCAGCAGTTCCCTCGGGCGTACGGAGACCCAGTACTTC. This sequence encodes CASSSLGRTETQYF.

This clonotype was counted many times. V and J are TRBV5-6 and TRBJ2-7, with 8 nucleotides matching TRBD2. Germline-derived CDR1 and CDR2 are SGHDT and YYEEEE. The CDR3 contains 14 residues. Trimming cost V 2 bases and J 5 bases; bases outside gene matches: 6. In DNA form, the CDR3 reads TGTGCCAGCAGCTTAAGCGGGAGCCAGGACGAGCAGTACTTC. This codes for CASSLSGSQDEQYF.

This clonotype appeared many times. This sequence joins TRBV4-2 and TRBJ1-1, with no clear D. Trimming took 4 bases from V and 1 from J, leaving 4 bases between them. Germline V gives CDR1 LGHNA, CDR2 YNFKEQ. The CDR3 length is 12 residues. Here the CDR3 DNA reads TGTGCCAGCAGCCCCAAGAACACTGAAGCTTTCTTT. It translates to CASSPKNTEAFF.

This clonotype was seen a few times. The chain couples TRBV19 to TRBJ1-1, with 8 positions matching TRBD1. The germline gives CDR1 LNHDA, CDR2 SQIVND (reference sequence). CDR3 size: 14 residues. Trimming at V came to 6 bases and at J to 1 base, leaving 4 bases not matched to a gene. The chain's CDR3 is CASRSGGRNTEAFF. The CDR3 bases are TGTGCCAGTAGGTCAGGGGGCCGGAACACTGAAGCTTTCTTT.

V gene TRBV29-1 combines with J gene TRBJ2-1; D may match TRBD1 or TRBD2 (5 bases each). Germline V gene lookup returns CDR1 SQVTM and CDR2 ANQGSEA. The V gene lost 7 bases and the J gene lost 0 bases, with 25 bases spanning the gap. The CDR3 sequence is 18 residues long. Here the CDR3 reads CSALPGAWSLSSYNEQFF. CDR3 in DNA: TGCAGCGCCCTACCCGGGGCCTGGAGCTTGAGCTCCTACAATGAGCAGTTCTTC.

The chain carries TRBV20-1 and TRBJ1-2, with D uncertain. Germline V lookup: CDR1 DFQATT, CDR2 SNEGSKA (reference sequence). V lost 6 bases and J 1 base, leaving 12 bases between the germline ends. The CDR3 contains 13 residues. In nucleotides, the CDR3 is TGCAGTGCCGCAGGACGGATTAACTATGGCTACACCTTC. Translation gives CSAAGRINYGYTF.

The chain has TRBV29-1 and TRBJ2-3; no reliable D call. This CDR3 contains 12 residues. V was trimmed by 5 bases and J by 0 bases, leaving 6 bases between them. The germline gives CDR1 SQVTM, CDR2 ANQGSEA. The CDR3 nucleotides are TGCAGCGTTAGAAGTAGCACAGATACGCAGTATTTT. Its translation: CSVRSSTDTQYF.

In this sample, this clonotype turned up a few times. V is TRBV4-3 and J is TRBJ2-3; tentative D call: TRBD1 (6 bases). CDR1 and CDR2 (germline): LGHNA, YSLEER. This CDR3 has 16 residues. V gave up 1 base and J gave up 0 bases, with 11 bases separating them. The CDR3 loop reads CASSQAEGDSTDTQYF. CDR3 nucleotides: TGCGCCAGCAGCCAAGCTGAGGGGGATAGCACAGATACGCAGTATTTT.

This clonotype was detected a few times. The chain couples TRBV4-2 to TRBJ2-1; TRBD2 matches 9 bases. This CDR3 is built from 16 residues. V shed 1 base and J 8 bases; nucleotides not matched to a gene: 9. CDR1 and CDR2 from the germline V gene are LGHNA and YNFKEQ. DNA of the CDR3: TGTGCCAGCAGCCAAGGTTCAGGCGGGAGGGCCGATGAGCAGTTCTTC. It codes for CASSQGSGGRADEQFF.

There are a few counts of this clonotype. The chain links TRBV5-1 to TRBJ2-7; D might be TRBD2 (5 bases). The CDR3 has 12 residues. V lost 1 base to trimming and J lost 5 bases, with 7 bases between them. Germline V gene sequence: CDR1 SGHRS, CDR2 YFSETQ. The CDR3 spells CASSLLAHEQYF. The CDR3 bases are TGCGCCAGCAGCTTGCTAGCCCACGAGCAGTACTTC.

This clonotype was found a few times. CDR3 nucleotides: TGCAGCGCCGCATCTCAGTCTTACTATGGCTACACCTTC. Its protein is CSAASQSYYGYTF. J is TRBJ1-2 and V is TRBV29-1; D ambiguous. The CDR3 length is 13 residues. Trimming stripped 7 bases from V and 3 bases from J, with 15 bases between. CDR1 is SQVTM, CDR2 ANQGSEA, per germline.

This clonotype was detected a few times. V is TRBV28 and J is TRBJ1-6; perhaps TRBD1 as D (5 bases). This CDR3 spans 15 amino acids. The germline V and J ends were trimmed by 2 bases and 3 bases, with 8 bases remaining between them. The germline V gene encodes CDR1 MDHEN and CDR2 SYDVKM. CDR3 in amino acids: CASSLVQVYNSPLHF. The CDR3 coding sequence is TGTGCCAGCAGTTTAGTACAGGTCTATAATTCACCCCTCCACTTT.

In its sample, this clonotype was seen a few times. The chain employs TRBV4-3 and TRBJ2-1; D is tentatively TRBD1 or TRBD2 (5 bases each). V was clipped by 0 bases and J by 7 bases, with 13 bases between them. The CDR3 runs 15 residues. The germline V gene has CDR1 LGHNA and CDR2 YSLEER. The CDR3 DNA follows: TGCGCCAGCAGCCAAGAGCCCCAGGGAGAGAATGAGCAGTTCTTC. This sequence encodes CASSQEPQGENEQFF.